A single sample gave rise to the 30 T cell receptor beta chains below, sequenced in a study of blood T cell repertoires in COVID-19 (dated by TCRdb to the early 2020s). Library generation was performed with the immunoSEQ multiplex PCR assay. Held by TCRdb, this immuneACCESS table contains in-frame sequences only and omits some clones. Under half of the omission traces to an unresolved V gene where checked; the cause of the rest is unknown. For this sample the table gives 400,000 to 500,000 clones, of which around nine tenths were detected only once. Approximately 1.5% of the sample is taken by the ten largest. The sequenced sample was PBMCs or T cells enriched from blood (not recorded which). These receptors all stem from a woman between 18 and 30 years old who had been exposed to COVID-19.

This clone is a singleton in its sample. The chain couples TRBV28 to TRBJ2-7, with D maybe TRBD1 (6 bases). This CDR3 comprises 15 residues. Trimming cost V 5 bases and J 3 bases, with 17 bases left between them. The germline V gene encodes CDR1 MDHEN and CDR2 SYDVKM. The CDR3 DNA follows: TGTGCCAGCAGTGTGCCTGGACAGCTAGTCTACGAGCAGTACTTC. This gives the protein CASSVPGQLVYEQYF.

The rearrangement links TRBV5-4 to TRBJ1-6; TRBD1 agrees at 9 bases. The CDR3 is 14 amino acids. V was pared by 4 bases and J by 10 bases, with 6 bases of the junction left unmatched. Germline CDR1 is SGHNT and CDR2 is YYREEE (reference sequence). DNA for the CDR3: TGTGCCAGCAGCATGGGACAGGGCGGCTCACCCCTCCACTTT. Translating gives CASSMGQGGSPLHF. The complete variable domain, with remaining parts taken from reference TRBV5-4 and TRBJ1-6, reads ETGVTQSPTHLIKTRGQQVTLRCSSQSGHNTVSWYQQALGQGPQFIFQYYREEENGRGNFPPRFSGLQFPNYSSELNVNALELDDSALYLCASSMGQGGSPLHFGNGTRLTVT.

V is TRBV28 and J is TRBJ2-7; a possible D gene is TRBD2 (6 bases). V lost 6 bases to trimming and J lost 2 bases, with 17 bases between them. CDR1 is MDHEN, CDR2 SYDVKM, per germline. The CDR3 consists of 15 residues. The CDR3 here is CASSPVFRGTYEQYF. The CDR3 nucleotides are TGTGCCAGCAGCCCTGTCTTTCGGGGGACCTACGAGCAGTACTTC. Supplemented by reference TRBV28 and TRBJ2-7, the full variable domain reads DVKVTQSSRYLVKRTGEKVFLECVQDMDHENMFWYRQDPGLGLRLIYFSYDVKMKEKGDIPEGYSVSREKKERFSLILESASTNQTSMYLCASSPVFRGTYEQYFGPGTRLTVT.

The sample holds one count of this clone. The genes are TRBV2 and TRBJ2-2; 13 bases are shared with TRBD2. Germline lookup yields CDR1 SNHLY and CDR2 FYNNEI. The CDR3 covers 16 residues. J lost 5 bases, V lost 6 bases, and 6 bases had no gene match. CDR3 amino acids: CASRRTSGSLTGELFF. The CDR3 coding sequence is TGTGCCAGCAGACGGACTAGCGGGAGTCTGACCGGGGAGCTGTTTTTT.

This clone was recorded once. The J gene is TRBJ1-2, the V gene TRBV4-1, with 9 bases that match TRBD1. V lost 8 bases to trimming and J lost 2 bases; unmatched junction nucleotides: 9. The CDR3 contains 15 residues. Per germline, CDR1 MGHRA and CDR2 YSYEKL. CDR3 nucleotides: TGCGCCAGCGGGCACCGGGACAGGGTAAACTATGGCTACACCTTC. The encoded protein is CASGHRDRVNYGYTF.

This clone was picked up one time. The V call is TRBV2, the J call TRBJ1-6; D is unresolved. Deletions cut 3 bases from V and 16 bases from J, with 22 bases between. The CDR3 is 15 residues long. The germline V gene has CDR1 SNHLY and CDR2 FYNNEI. The CDR3 DNA follows: TGTGCCAGCAGTGATTTGTTGGGTAGGCAGCCTAGTCTCCACTTT. It codes for CASSDLLGRQPSLHF.

This sequence joins TRBV2 and TRBJ2-1; TRBD1 matches 7 bases. Germline CDR1 SNHLY, CDR2 FYNNEI. The CDR3 totals 13 residues. J gave up 5 bases and V 6 bases, and 4 bases lay outside the gene matches. In nucleotides, the CDR3 is TGTGCCAGCAGCGCAGACAGGGACAATGAGCAGTTCTTC. It codes for CASSADRDNEQFF.

This clone was observed a handful of times. The chain links TRBV2 to TRBJ1-1; a weak D match, TRBD1 (5 bases). Germline V gene data show CDR1 as SNHLY and CDR2 as FYNNEI. V shed 9 bases and J shed 4 bases, with 18 bases lying between them. This CDR3 is built from 14 residues. The CDR3 DNA follows: TGTGCCAGGGGAACAGGTTTTTTAAGCACTGAAGCTTTCTTT. Protein: CARGTGFLSTEAFF.

V usage is TRBV29-1 and J usage is TRBJ2-3; unclear D gene. Germline CDR1 is SQVTM and CDR2 is ANQGSEA. V lost 2 bases to trimming and J lost 6 bases, with 12 bases between them. This CDR3 contains 13 residues. The CDR3 coding sequence is TGCAGCGTTGAAAGAACAGCCGCTGATACGCAGTATTTT. It is translated as CSVERTAADTQYF.

The chain employs TRBV4-1 and TRBJ2-2; D is perhaps TRBD1 (5 bases). V was trimmed by 2 bases and J by 6 bases, leaving 13 bases between them. The CDR3 has 15 amino acids. Germline V lookup: CDR1 MGHRA, CDR2 YSYEKL. The CDR3 nucleotides are TGCGCCAGCAGCCAAATGGGGCTATCCTCCGGGGAGCTGTTTTTT. Its protein product is CASSQMGLSSGELFF.

The chain is built from TRBV30 and TRBJ1-4; 11 nucleotides align to TRBD1. Germline V gene lookup returns CDR1 GTSNPN and CDR2 SVGIG (reference sequence). Trimming at V came to 5 bases and at J to 7 bases, leaving 3 bases not matched to a gene. The CDR3 consists of 13 residues. The CDR3 DNA follows: TGTGCCTGGGGACAGGGGGCCGGTGAAAAACTGTTTTTT. Its protein product is CAWGQGAGEKLFF.

The chain recombines TRBV6-2 or TRBV6-3 with TRBJ1-2, with D tentatively TRBD1 (5 bases). Germline CDR1 is MNHEY and CDR2 is SVGEGT. This CDR3 region has 14 residues. V was clipped by 2 bases and J by 2 bases, with 9 bases between them. CDR3 DNA sequence: TGTGCCAGCAGTTACCCACAGGAGAACTATGGCTACACCTTC. This translates into CASSYPQENYGYTF.

The chain has TRBV5-5 and TRBJ2-5; D call uncertain. Looked up from germline, CDR1 is SGHKS and CDR2 is YYEKEE (reference sequence). V lost 2 bases to trimming and J lost 5 bases, with 10 bases between them. The CDR3 runs to 13 residues. The CDR3 sequence: CASSFAREETQYF. CDR3 DNA sequence: TGTGCCAGCAGCTTCGCTAGAGAGGAGACCCAGTACTTC.

V gene TRBV11-2 combines with J gene TRBJ2-2, with D possibly TRBD1 on 6 matching bases. Trimming removed 3 bases from V and 11 bases from J, with 22 bases in between. Germline V gene sequence: CDR1 SGHAT, CDR2 FQNNGV. The CDR3 spans 16 residues. The DNA for the CDR3 is TGTGCCAGCAGCTTTACACGGGACACCGCGATCGGAGAGCTGTTTTTT. This codes for CASSFTRDTAIGELFF.

The DNA of the CDR3 is TGTGCCAGCAGTGCCAGGGGGCTTCGGGTGAACACTGAAGCTTTCTTT. Its translation is CASSARGLRVNTEAFF. V gene TRBV6-1 combines with J gene TRBJ1-1, with 8 bases matching TRBD1. There are 16 residues in the CDR3. The V gene end was trimmed by 4 bases and the J gene end by 0 bases; junction bases not matched to a gene: 7. Germline assignment: CDR1 MNHNS and CDR2 SASEGT.

The chain joins TRBV27 to TRBJ2-7; 10 positions agree with TRBD2. CDR1 is MNHEY, CDR2 SMNVEV, per germline (reference sequence). J lost 3 bases, V lost 3 bases, and 5 bases had no gene match. The CDR3 contains 15 residues. CDR3 bases: TGTGCCAGCAGTTTCGGGCCTAGCGGGAGCTACGAGCAGTACTTC. The encoded protein is CASSFGPSGSYEQYF.

The gene calls are TRBV5-1 and TRBJ2-5; TRBD2 matches at 7 bases. CDR1 and CDR2 from the germline V gene are SGHRS and YFSETQ. The V and J ends lost 0 bases and 5 bases, in that order; junction bases with no gene match: 7. The CDR3 has 15 residues. CDR3 protein: CASSLGGTMRETQYF. CDR3 in DNA: TGCGCCAGCAGCTTGGGGGGGACTATGAGGGAGACCCAGTACTTC.

This clone was counted only a few times. The genes are TRBV7-2 and TRBJ1-1, with TRBD1 matching 9 bases. CDR1 SGHTA and CDR2 FQGNSA come from the germline V gene. After removal of 6 bases from V and 2 bases from J, the junction contained 13 bases not matched to a gene. The CDR3 contains 17 residues. The CDR3 bases are TGTGCCAGCAGTAAAACCTCACAGGGGGCCAAAAACACTGAAGCTTTCTTT. It yields the protein CASSKTSQGAKNTEAFF.

This rearrangement joins TRBV2 to TRBJ1-5; TRBD1 aligns across 10 bases. Germline trimming cut 2 bases from V and 4 bases from J; bases unmatched to any gene: 5. Germline values: CDR1 SNHLY, CDR2 FYNNEI. The CDR3 is 16 residues long. The CDR3 region has the DNA TGTGCCAGCAGTGAAAAGACAGGGGGCGGGAATCAGCCCCAGCATTTT. Translated: CASSEKTGGGNQPQHF.

The genes are TRBV28 and TRBJ1-6; 7 nucleotides match TRBD1. With V trimmed by 6 bases and J by 7 bases, 6 bases remained unmatched. Germline CDR1 is MDHEN and CDR2 is SYDVKM. The CDR3 runs to 14 residues. This chain's CDR3 is CASSRGTVNSPLHF. The CDR3, as DNA: TGTGCCAGCAGCCGCGGGACAGTCAATTCACCCCTCCACTTT.

V is TRBV18 and J is TRBJ1-2, with unresolved D. From germline, CDR1 is KGHSH and CDR2 LQKENI. V lost 8 bases to trimming and J lost 4 bases, with 14 bases between them. CDR3 length: 13 amino acids. The CDR3 reads CASGGMLGYGYTF. CDR3 sequence (DNA): TGTGCCAGCGGCGGAATGCTTGGCTATGGCTACACCTTC.

This chain connects TRBV7-2 to TRBJ1-4; possibly TRBD1 for D (6 bases). The CDR3 totals 15 residues. Germline V gene data show CDR1 as SGHTA and CDR2 as FQGNSA. Trimming left V 3 bases short and J 5 bases short, with 13 bases between. For the CDR3, the DNA is TGTGCCAGCAGCTTCGCAGGGGCTGCCAATGAAAAACTGTTTTTT. Its translation: CASSFAGAANEKLFF.

The chain uses TRBV5-1 and TRBJ2-7; TRBD1 matches 8 bases. CDR1 is SGHRS, CDR2 YFSETQ, per germline. The CDR3 contains 15 residues. V lost 3 bases, J lost 4 bases, and 9 bases stayed unmatched. DNA for the CDR3: TGCGCCAGCAGCTCCGGACAGGGCTTTCGTTACGAGCAGTACTTC. Its translation is CASSSGQGFRYEQYF.

Of note for this clone: Other DNA sequences in this sample translate to the same CDR3. V is TRBV7-2 and J is TRBJ2-1; 11 nucleotides align to TRBD2. This CDR3 has 15 amino acids. CDR1 SGHTA and CDR2 FQGNSA come from the germline V gene. V shed 5 bases, J shed 4 bases, and the junction held 4 bases outside the gene matches. The CDR3 sequence is CASSAGTSGYNEQFF. Here the CDR3 DNA reads TGTGCCAGCAGCGCCGGGACTAGCGGATACAATGAGCAGTTCTTC. Combining the CDR3 with reference TRBV7-2 and TRBJ2-1 gives the whole variable domain GAGVSQSPSNKVTEKGKDVELRCDPISGHTALYWYRQSLGQGLEFLIYFQGNSAPDKSGLPSDRFSAERTGGSVSTLTIQRTQQEDSAVYLCASSAGTSGYNEQFFGPGTRLTVL.

There are a few counts of this clone. The rearrangement links TRBV28 to TRBJ1-3; D is uncertain. CDR1 is MDHEN, CDR2 SYDVKM, per germline. This CDR3 has 13 amino acids. Trimming took 8 bases from V and 5 from J, leaving 13 bases between them. The CDR3: CASGEDGRNTIYF. Here the CDR3 DNA reads TGTGCCAGCGGAGAGGACGGGAGAAACACCATATATTTT.

The CDR3 region is CASTQGADGYNEQFF. DNA for the CDR3: TGTGCCAGTACTCAGGGGGCTGATGGTTACAATGAGCAGTTCTTC. V gene TRBV6-5 combines with J gene TRBJ2-1; 8 nucleotides agree with TRBD1. The CDR3 totals 15 residues. Germline CDR1 reads MNHEY; CDR2 reads SVGAGI. Trimming took 9 bases from V and 4 from J; bases not matched to a gene: 11.

The chain employs TRBV7-9 and TRBJ2-3; 9 nucleotides line up with TRBD2. The CDR3 contains 16 residues. Germline CDR1 is SEHNR and CDR2 is FQNEAQ (reference sequence). The ends lost 0 bases at V and 1 base at J; junction bases unmatched: 2. The CDR3 sequence: CASSLARGGGTDTQYF. The CDR3, as DNA: TGTGCCAGCAGCTTAGCGCGCGGGGGGGGCACAGATACGCAGTATTTT.

The J gene is TRBJ1-2, the V gene TRBV28; D is unclear. There are 11 residues in the CDR3. V lost 5 bases and J 8 bases, leaving 9 bases between the germline ends. Per the germline V gene, CDR1 is MDHEN and CDR2 is SYDVKM. As DNA, the CDR3 is TGTGCCAGCAGTACCAGTTTGGGCTACACCTTC. Residues: CASSTSLGYTF.

The chain couples TRBV4-1 to TRBJ2-1, with 12 bases lining up with TRBD2. Trimming removed 5 bases from V and 7 bases from J; junction bases left unmatched: 6. The CDR3 consists of 15 residues. Germline V gene data show CDR1 as MGHRA and CDR2 as YSYEKL. CDR3 nucleotides: TGCGCCAGCAGCGTACTAGCGGGGGGCCGGAATGAGCAGTTCTTC. Its protein product is CASSVLAGGRNEQFF.

The chain uses TRBV10-3 and TRBJ1-2; 9 positions match TRBD1. This CDR3 is built from 17 residues. V lost 3 bases to trimming and J lost 0 bases; unmatched junction nucleotides: 8. Germline V gene lookup returns CDR1 ENHRY and CDR2 SYGVKD. The CDR3 loop reads CAISEGTGGPSNYGYTF. CDR3 DNA: TGTGCCATCAGTGAAGGTACAGGGGGCCCTTCTAACTATGGCTACACCTTC.